This T cell receptor (beta chain) was found in a study of blood T cells in healthy people across ages. Study overall: T cells yielded about one barcoded beta molecule per two cells through template switching.

Combining a sample-barcoded 5' primer with a J-beta primer mix, a second PCR ran for 7 to 11 cycles. Each CDR3 protein is one row after TCRdb ran MiXCR on the 5' RACE reads. The table lists approximately 600,000 distinct CDR3 sequences, roughly 58% of them singletons, with about two fifths in the top ten. About 10 milliliters of peripheral blood were drawn from each donor into EDTA-treated tubes. The CDR3 has 13 amino acids. Looked up from germline, CDR1 is SQVTM and CDR2 is ANQGSEA. Trimming cost V 1 base and J 9 bases, with 15 bases left between them. Material: blood. The source is a man in his fifties or sixties in good health. The chain carries TRBV29-1 and TRBJ2-5, with D possibly TRBD2 on 6 matching bases. The CDR3 DNA is TGCAGCGTTGAAGTTCAGTCCCCGGGGGCCCAGTACTTC. It encodes CSVEVQSPGAQYF.